The present T cell receptor beta chain was sequenced within a study of shared clonotypes between healthy human individuals. This CDR3 region has 15 residues. Trimming cost V 2 bases and J 3 bases; bases outside gene matches: 4. Germline CDR1 is SGHRS and CDR2 is YFSETQ. Study results and caveats: Clonotype sharing among donors, it was expected, would be affected by sequencing depth.

The table came from immunoSEQ multiplex PCR; TCRdb's copy has only in-frame clones and leaves some out. The top ten clones hold about 0.36% of a sample with about 2.3 million clones, around 93% of them seen once. Comments on this clone: Its target is unknown.

The sequencing input was naive CD4+ T cells from PBMCs. The subset denotes: CD45RA+ positively selected. The V and J genes are TRBV5-1 and TRBJ2-7, with 11 bases identical to TRBD2. The origin of this receptor is a man aged 18 to 30 in good health. Some clones in this sample may be carry-over from other donors' samples. CDR3 DNA sequence: TGCGCCAGCAGCTTACTAGCGGGAGCAGTCTACGAGCAGTACTTC. Amino acids: CASSLLAGAVYEQYF.